The 9 T cell receptor beta chains presented below share a single source sample, sequenced in a study of T cell repertoires in cytomegalovirus infection. MiXCR, applied by TCRdb to the reads, yields one record per CDR3 protein. The repertoire consists of approximately 190,000 distinct CDR3 sequences, with roughly 27% occurring once and the leading ten covering 31%. Input material: PBMCs. The receptors derive from a human donor in good health (CMV status not recorded). Some clones in this sample may be carry-over from other donors' samples.

The sample holds a few counts of this clonotype. V is TRBV19 and J is TRBJ2-6, with D tentatively TRBD2 (5 bases). CDR1 is LNHDA, CDR2 SQIVND, per germline (reference sequence). The CDR3 extends over 14 amino acids. V was shortened by 5 bases and J by 4 bases, with 9 bases between the two germline ends. CDR3 nucleotide sequence: TGTGCCAGTAGTCGAGGGCCCGGGGCCAACGTCCTGACTTTC. It encodes CASSRGPGANVLTF.

This clonotype has a handful of counts. V gene TRBV5-1 combines with J gene TRBJ2-7, with D perhaps matching TRBD1 (6 bases). V lost 3 bases to trimming and J lost 3 bases, with 10 bases between them. Germline CDR1 is SGHRS and CDR2 is YFSETQ. This CDR3 comprises 13 residues. The CDR3 DNA follows: TGCGCCAGCAGCTGGGAGACAGGCTACGAGCAGTACTTC. This translates into CASSWETGYEQYF. The entire variable domain, with the rest obtained from reference TRBV5-1 and TRBJ2-7, is as follows: KAGVTQTPRYLIKTRGQQVTLSCSPISGHRSVSWYQQTPGQGLQFLFEYFSETQRNKGNFPGRFSGRQFSNSRSEMNVSTLELGDSALYLCASSWETGYEQYFGPGTRLTVT.

CDR3 sequence: CASSEAGGPQHF. CDR3 DNA: TGTGCCAGCAGTGAAGCAGGAGGGCCCCAGCATTTT. The chain joins TRBV2 to TRBJ1-5; D is uncertain. The CDR3 has 12 residues. Trimming left V 0 bases short and J 9 bases short, with 6 bases between. In germline, CDR1 is SNHLY, CDR2 FYNNEI.

The CDR3 bases are TGTGCCAGCAGCTCCTGGGACAAGAGAAAGGATACGCAGTATTTT. It is translated as CASSSWDKRKDTQYF. This chain uses TRBV7-2 with TRBJ2-3; a weak D match, TRBD1 (6 bases). Germline-derived CDR1 and CDR2 are SGHTA and FQGNSA. V was shortened by 4 bases and J by 6 bases, with 17 bases between the two germline ends. The CDR3 length is 15 residues.

This clonotype was seen many times. The chain links TRBV7-2 to TRBJ1-5; D perhaps matches TRBD1 (5 bases). The V gene lost 5 bases and the J gene lost 6 bases, with 20 bases spanning the gap. The CDR3 sequence is 16 residues long. Germline values: CDR1 SGHTA, CDR2 FQGNSA. The CDR3 nucleotides are TGTGCCAGCAGCCTATCGCCCCGGCAGGGAGGTCAGCCCCAGCATTTT. Protein sequence: CASSLSPRQGGQPQHF.

This clonotype has ten or more counts. The chain couples TRBV7-2 to TRBJ1-1; D ambiguous. In germline, CDR1 is SGHTA, CDR2 FQGNSA. V dropped 1 base and J dropped 4 bases, with 7 bases sitting between them. The CDR3 is made up of 13 amino acids. In DNA, the CDR3 is TGTGCCAGCAGCTTAGAGGGTCTCACTGAAGCTTTCTTT. It translates to CASSLEGLTEAFF. Complete variable domain (other parts from reference TRBV7-2 and TRBJ1-1): GAGVSQSPSNKVTEKGKDVELRCDPISGHTALYWYRQSLGQGLEFLIYFQGNSAPDKSGLPSDRFSAERTGGSVSTLTIQRTQQEDSAVYLCASSLEGLTEAFFGQGTRLTVV.

This clonotype has a handful of counts. For the CDR3, the DNA is TGTGCCAGCAGTCTTCTAGCGGGGGGTCCCAAGACCCAGTACTTC. Protein product: CASSLLAGGPKTQYF. The chain combines TRBV28 with TRBJ2-5, with 11 bases lining up with TRBD2. The CDR3 runs 15 residues. Looked up from germline, CDR1 is MDHEN and CDR2 is SYDVKM. The V gene end was trimmed by 5 bases and the J gene end by 6 bases; junction bases not matched to a gene: 8.

This clonotype was seen a handful of times. The rearrangement joins TRBV7-8 to TRBJ2-3; 8 bases line up with TRBD1. CDR1 and CDR2 (germline): SGHVS, FQNEAQ. V was pared by 5 bases and J by 6 bases, with 7 bases of the junction left unmatched. This CDR3 is built from 14 residues. This CDR3 is CASSPGQGSDTQYF. CDR3 coding DNA: TGTGCCAGCAGCCCCGGACAGGGATCCGATACGCAGTATTTT.

This clonotype was seen ten or more times. The chain carries TRBV7-6 and TRBJ2-1; perhaps TRBD2 as D (7 bases). With 0 bases removed from V and 8 bases from J, the gap between germline ends came to 14 bases. Germline V gene lookup returns CDR1 SGHVS and CDR2 FNYEAQ. The CDR3 spans 15 residues. The CDR3, as DNA: TGTGCCAGCAGCTTAGCGGGGGGGCCTGGAGATGAGCAGTTCTTC. Amino acids: CASSLAGGPGDEQFF.